Sequencing of this TCR beta chain was carried out in a study of OX40 agonist ivuxolimab in advanced cancers. In the study overall: Subjects had a mean age of roughly 60 years, with a range of 23 to 79; more than 70% were male. Broader study findings: CD4+ and CD8+ blood T cells expanded clonally by week 6 at 0.1 to 3.0 mg/kg. Expanded clones belonging to CD8+ T cells outnumbered, on average, those of CD4+.

This CDR3 region has 13 residues. Germline V lookup: CDR1 LGHNA, CDR2 YSLEER. The ends were cut back, 2 bases at V and 10 bases at J, with 12 bases in the middle. Here immunoSEQ multiplex PCR was the method, and the copy in TCRdb shows in-frame clones only, minus some. The profile shows some 43,000 clones, approximately 90% of them singletons. Autoimmune disease history or systemic immunosuppression barred patients. Comment on this clone: Its antigen is not identified.

The chain uses TRBV4-3 and TRBJ2-1, with D possibly being TRBD2 (5 bases). The receptor was isolated from an adult with an advanced solid tumor such as melanoma, head and neck, liver or kidney cancer. This sample comprised CD4+ or CD8+ T cells sorted from blood, obtained in a trial of the OX40 agonist ivuxolimab. The CDR3 is CASSQLPSREQFF. Written as DNA, the CDR3 is TGCGCCAGCAGCCAACTCCCTAGCAGAGAGCAGTTCTTC.